The 14 T cell receptor beta chains given below trace back to one sample, sequenced in a study of blood T cell repertoires in COVID-19. The repertoire was sequenced with immunoSEQ multiplex PCR; TCRdb's copy has only in-frame clones and lacks some. This table holds 12,000 to 15,000 clones, 70% to 90% found once. The sample comprised peripheral blood. The receptors derive from a human donor in a cohort sampled during active COVID-19.

This chain joins TRBV19 and TRBJ1-1; D not resolved. Germline CDR1 and CDR2: LNHDA and SQIVND (reference sequence). The ends were cut back, 2 bases at V and 0 bases at J, with 10 bases in the middle. The CDR3 extends over 15 amino acids. The CDR3 region has the DNA TGTGCCAGTAGTATACAGGTCAAGGTGAACACTGAAGCTTTCTTT. This sequence encodes CASSIQVKVNTEAFF.

This sequence joins TRBV2 and TRBJ2-3, with D maybe TRBD1 (5 bases). Germline CDR1 and CDR2: SNHLY and FYNNEI. The V gene lost 4 bases and the J gene lost 2 bases, with 13 bases spanning the gap. This CDR3 is 15 amino acids long. CDR3 residues: CASSVEGANTDTQYF. CDR3 bases: TGTGCCAGCAGTGTCGAAGGGGCAAACACAGATACGCAGTATTTT.

This clone was seen only once. The genes are TRBV5-1 and TRBJ2-7; 10 nucleotides agree with TRBD2. V shed 0 bases, J shed 0 bases, and the junction held 6 bases outside the gene matches. This CDR3 region has 17 residues. Per the germline V gene, CDR1 is SGHRS and CDR2 is YFSETQ. CDR3 region: CASSLGSSGGSSYEQYF. The DNA for the CDR3 is TGCGCCAGCAGCTTGGGCTCTAGCGGGGGAAGCTCCTACGAGCAGTACTTC.

V and J are TRBV27 and TRBJ2-1, with D maybe TRBD2 (6 bases). The V gene's germline CDR1 is MNHEY and CDR2 SMNVEV (reference sequence). V was pared by 2 bases and J by 7 bases, with 12 bases between. The CDR3 sequence is 14 residues long. As DNA, the CDR3 is TGTGCCAGCAGTTTAACGGGAGTGGGAAATGAGCAGTTCTTC. Translated, it gives CASSLTGVGNEQFF.

This rearrangement joins TRBV19 to TRBJ2-5; perhaps TRBD2 as D (6 bases). CDR3 length: 12 residues. Germline V gene sequence: CDR1 LNHDA, CDR2 SQIVND (reference sequence). Trimming removed 9 bases at V and 5 bases at J, with 13 bases between. DNA of the CDR3: TGTGCCAGCCAAGGTGGAGGGGAGACCCAGTACTTC. Protein product: CASQGGGETQYF.

This clone was counted a single time. CDR3 sequence reads: CASSYSPGSSYEQYF. The CDR3 nucleotides are TGTGCCAGCAGTTACTCGCCGGGATCGTCCTACGAGCAGTACTTC. The chain uses TRBV6-6 and TRBJ2-7; tentative D call: TRBD2 (5 bases). Per the germline V gene, CDR1 is MNHNY and CDR2 is SVGAGI (reference sequence). This CDR3 is 15 amino acids long. V lost 0 bases and J lost 1, with 10 bases in between.

This rearrangement joins TRBV11-3 to TRBJ2-2; 7 bases fit TRBD2. V lost 5 bases to trimming and J lost 4 bases; unmatched junction nucleotides: 10. The CDR3 contains 16 residues. CDR1 SGHNT and CDR2 YENEEA come from the germline V gene. The CDR3 is CASSPQSGITTGELFF. The CDR3 DNA follows: TGTGCCAGCAGCCCCCAGAGCGGGATAACCACCGGGGAGCTGTTTTTT. The whole variable domain, remainder taken from reference TRBV11-3 and TRBJ2-2, is EAGVVQSPRYKIIEKKQPVAFWCNPISGHNTLYWYLQNLGQGPELLIRYENEEAVDDSQLPKDRFSAERLKGVDSTLKIQPAELGDSAVYLCASSPQSGITTGELFFGEGSRLTVL.

The chain couples TRBV24-1 to TRBJ2-2; 8 nucleotides match TRBD1. V dropped 3 bases and J dropped 5; count of bases not matched to a gene: 1. Germline lookup yields CDR1 KGHDR and CDR2 SFDVKD. The CDR3 contains 14 residues. CDR3 sequence (DNA): TGTGCCACCAGTGATCGACAGGGGACCGGGGAGCTGTTTTTT. Encoded protein: CATSDRQGTGELFF.

The rearrangement links TRBV4-1 to TRBJ2-2; 8 bases map to TRBD1. The junction had 6 bases not matched to a gene; V was cut back by 4 bases and J by 5 bases. This CDR3 spans 15 amino acids. Germline CDR1 is MGHRA and CDR2 is YSYEKL. In DNA, the CDR3 is TGCGCCAGCAGCCTAGGACAGGGAGCGACCGGGGAGCTGTTTTTT. This translates into CASSLGQGATGELFF.

The CDR3 region has the DNA TGTGCCAGCAAAAGTAGTTCAGGGTCGACCGGGGAGCTGTTTTTT. Translating gives CASKSSSGSTGELFF. V and J are TRBV19 and TRBJ2-2; TRBD1 is a possible D gene (5 bases). Germline assignment: CDR1 LNHDA and CDR2 SQIVND (reference sequence). The CDR3 has 15 residues. V was pared by 9 bases and J by 5 bases, with 19 bases between.

V gene TRBV24-1 combines with J gene TRBJ1-4; no definite D call. CDR3 length: 14 amino acids. Germline-derived CDR1 and CDR2 are KGHDR and SFDVKD. V was shortened by 4 bases and J by 0 bases, with 5 bases between the two germline ends. The CDR3 loop reads CATSELATNEKLFF. CDR3 in DNA: TGTGCCACCAGTGAACTGGCAACTAATGAAAAACTGTTTTTT.

The J gene is TRBJ2-5, the V gene TRBV5-4; 7 positions match TRBD2. The CDR3 sequence is 15 residues long. The germline V gene encodes CDR1 SGHNT and CDR2 YYREEE (reference sequence). Trimming cost V 0 bases and J 3 bases; bases outside gene matches: 5. CDR3 loop: CASSLAGLAEETQYF. The CDR3 DNA is TGTGCCAGCAGCTTGGCCGGTCTAGCGGAAGAGACCCAGTACTTC.

The count of this clone is one. This rearrangement joins TRBV3-1 (or the pseudogene TRBV3-2) to TRBJ2-1, with 7 bases that match TRBD2. The CDR3 contains 12 residues. Trimming took 4 bases from V and 7 from J; bases not matched to a gene: 1. Germline lookup yields CDR1 LGHDT and CDR2 YNNKEL (reference sequence). The CDR3 sequence is CASSLGGNEQFF. In nucleotides, the CDR3 is TGTGCCAGCAGCCTCGGGGGGAATGAGCAGTTCTTC.

This clone was seen only once. The J gene is TRBJ2-1, the V gene TRBV5-1; 8 nucleotides align to TRBD2. J lost 5 bases, V lost 2 bases, and 6 bases had no gene match. CDR3 length equals 15 residues. CDR1 is SGHRS and CDR2 is YFSETQ in the germline V gene. The CDR3 DNA reads TGCGCCAGCAGCTTCGTTACTAGCGGAAACAATGAGCAGTTCTTC. This sequence encodes CASSFVTSGNNEQFF.